This TCR beta chain was obtained from a study of T-cell reconstitution after alpha-beta-depleted transplantation in children. Germline CDR1 reads SGHTA; CDR2 reads FQGNSA. CDR3 length: 14 residues. Deletions cut 1 base from V and 0 bases from J, with 6 bases between. Unique molecular identifiers were incorporated during preparation of the TCRbeta library. TCRdb recomputed calls from the PCR reads with MiXCR, one row per CDR3 protein. The table records hundreds of thousands of distinct CDR3 sequences, 12% of them present only once. The source was PBMCs from the stem cell graft donor, collected from the stem cell graft. The rearrangement joins TRBV7-2 to TRBJ2-5; D gene unclear. This TCR was recovered from a human donor who donated a stem cell graft to a child with combined immunodeficiency. CDR3 amino acids: CASSLVSYQETQYF. Written as DNA, the CDR3 is TGTGCCAGCAGCTTAGTCAGCTACCAAGAGACCCAGTACTTC.